This T cell receptor beta chain was profiled in a study of cytomegalovirus exposure and HLA in healthy donors. Study findings and constraints: Later analysis demonstrated an association between a missense DCLRE1C variant and TCR beta V- and J-gene trimming. Prediction of most subjects' HLA-A and HLA-B alleles by TCR beta sequences was reportedly accurate.

The CDR3 consists of 12 residues. Germline V gene data show CDR1 as GTSNPN and CDR2 as SVGIG (reference sequence). The PCR ran on 60 Vbeta and 13 Jbeta primers. Sequenced by immunoSEQ multiplex PCR; TCRdb stores in-frame clones only, minus some. Altogether 120,000 or so clones are present, about 81% being singletons, with the ten largest covering about 8.3%. This clone was seen a few times. Its antigen remains unknown. Relative to the germline gene, one junction end is altered; a read error may explain this. What was sequenced was PBMCs. This receptor was taken from a woman aged 50 to 65 in good health and CMV-seropositive. J is TRBJ2-1 and V is TRBV30; TRBD2 agrees at 9 bases. CDR3 in DNA: TGTGCCTGGAGGGAATCCGGGACTAGCTTGATCTTC. Amino acid sequence: CAWRESGTSLIF.